This TCR beta chain was obtained from a study of neoadjuvant anti-PD-1 for oral cavity cancer. Looking at the study overall: Most patients had three to four biweekly doses of 3 mg/kg nivolumab before resection. Around day 43, patients without progression received a fourth nivolumab dose before surgery.

Profiling relied on immunoSEQ multiplex PCR, and the TCRdb table lists in-frame clones only, not all of them. Altogether 30,000 to 35,000 clones are present, 80% to 90% being singletons, with the ten largest covering about 3.7%. Per germline, CDR1 KGHSH and CDR2 LQKENI. The V gene lost 0 bases and the J gene lost 7 bases, with 12 bases spanning the gap. This CDR3 spans 15 amino acids. Study-wide findings and caveats: Post-nivolumab, blood T cell clonality was significantly elevated in non-responders.

This clone showed up just a few times. Antigen specificity is unknown. The chain recombines TRBV18 with TRBJ2-2; D uncertain. The specimen comprised PBMCs, sampled before nivolumab (anti-PD-1) treatment. The source of this sequence is a person aged 35 to 85 with oral cavity squamous cell carcinoma. Here the CDR3 DNA reads TGTGCCAGCTCACCACCGACACAAGTCCTCGGGGAGCTGTTTTTT. Translation: CASSPPTQVLGELFF.